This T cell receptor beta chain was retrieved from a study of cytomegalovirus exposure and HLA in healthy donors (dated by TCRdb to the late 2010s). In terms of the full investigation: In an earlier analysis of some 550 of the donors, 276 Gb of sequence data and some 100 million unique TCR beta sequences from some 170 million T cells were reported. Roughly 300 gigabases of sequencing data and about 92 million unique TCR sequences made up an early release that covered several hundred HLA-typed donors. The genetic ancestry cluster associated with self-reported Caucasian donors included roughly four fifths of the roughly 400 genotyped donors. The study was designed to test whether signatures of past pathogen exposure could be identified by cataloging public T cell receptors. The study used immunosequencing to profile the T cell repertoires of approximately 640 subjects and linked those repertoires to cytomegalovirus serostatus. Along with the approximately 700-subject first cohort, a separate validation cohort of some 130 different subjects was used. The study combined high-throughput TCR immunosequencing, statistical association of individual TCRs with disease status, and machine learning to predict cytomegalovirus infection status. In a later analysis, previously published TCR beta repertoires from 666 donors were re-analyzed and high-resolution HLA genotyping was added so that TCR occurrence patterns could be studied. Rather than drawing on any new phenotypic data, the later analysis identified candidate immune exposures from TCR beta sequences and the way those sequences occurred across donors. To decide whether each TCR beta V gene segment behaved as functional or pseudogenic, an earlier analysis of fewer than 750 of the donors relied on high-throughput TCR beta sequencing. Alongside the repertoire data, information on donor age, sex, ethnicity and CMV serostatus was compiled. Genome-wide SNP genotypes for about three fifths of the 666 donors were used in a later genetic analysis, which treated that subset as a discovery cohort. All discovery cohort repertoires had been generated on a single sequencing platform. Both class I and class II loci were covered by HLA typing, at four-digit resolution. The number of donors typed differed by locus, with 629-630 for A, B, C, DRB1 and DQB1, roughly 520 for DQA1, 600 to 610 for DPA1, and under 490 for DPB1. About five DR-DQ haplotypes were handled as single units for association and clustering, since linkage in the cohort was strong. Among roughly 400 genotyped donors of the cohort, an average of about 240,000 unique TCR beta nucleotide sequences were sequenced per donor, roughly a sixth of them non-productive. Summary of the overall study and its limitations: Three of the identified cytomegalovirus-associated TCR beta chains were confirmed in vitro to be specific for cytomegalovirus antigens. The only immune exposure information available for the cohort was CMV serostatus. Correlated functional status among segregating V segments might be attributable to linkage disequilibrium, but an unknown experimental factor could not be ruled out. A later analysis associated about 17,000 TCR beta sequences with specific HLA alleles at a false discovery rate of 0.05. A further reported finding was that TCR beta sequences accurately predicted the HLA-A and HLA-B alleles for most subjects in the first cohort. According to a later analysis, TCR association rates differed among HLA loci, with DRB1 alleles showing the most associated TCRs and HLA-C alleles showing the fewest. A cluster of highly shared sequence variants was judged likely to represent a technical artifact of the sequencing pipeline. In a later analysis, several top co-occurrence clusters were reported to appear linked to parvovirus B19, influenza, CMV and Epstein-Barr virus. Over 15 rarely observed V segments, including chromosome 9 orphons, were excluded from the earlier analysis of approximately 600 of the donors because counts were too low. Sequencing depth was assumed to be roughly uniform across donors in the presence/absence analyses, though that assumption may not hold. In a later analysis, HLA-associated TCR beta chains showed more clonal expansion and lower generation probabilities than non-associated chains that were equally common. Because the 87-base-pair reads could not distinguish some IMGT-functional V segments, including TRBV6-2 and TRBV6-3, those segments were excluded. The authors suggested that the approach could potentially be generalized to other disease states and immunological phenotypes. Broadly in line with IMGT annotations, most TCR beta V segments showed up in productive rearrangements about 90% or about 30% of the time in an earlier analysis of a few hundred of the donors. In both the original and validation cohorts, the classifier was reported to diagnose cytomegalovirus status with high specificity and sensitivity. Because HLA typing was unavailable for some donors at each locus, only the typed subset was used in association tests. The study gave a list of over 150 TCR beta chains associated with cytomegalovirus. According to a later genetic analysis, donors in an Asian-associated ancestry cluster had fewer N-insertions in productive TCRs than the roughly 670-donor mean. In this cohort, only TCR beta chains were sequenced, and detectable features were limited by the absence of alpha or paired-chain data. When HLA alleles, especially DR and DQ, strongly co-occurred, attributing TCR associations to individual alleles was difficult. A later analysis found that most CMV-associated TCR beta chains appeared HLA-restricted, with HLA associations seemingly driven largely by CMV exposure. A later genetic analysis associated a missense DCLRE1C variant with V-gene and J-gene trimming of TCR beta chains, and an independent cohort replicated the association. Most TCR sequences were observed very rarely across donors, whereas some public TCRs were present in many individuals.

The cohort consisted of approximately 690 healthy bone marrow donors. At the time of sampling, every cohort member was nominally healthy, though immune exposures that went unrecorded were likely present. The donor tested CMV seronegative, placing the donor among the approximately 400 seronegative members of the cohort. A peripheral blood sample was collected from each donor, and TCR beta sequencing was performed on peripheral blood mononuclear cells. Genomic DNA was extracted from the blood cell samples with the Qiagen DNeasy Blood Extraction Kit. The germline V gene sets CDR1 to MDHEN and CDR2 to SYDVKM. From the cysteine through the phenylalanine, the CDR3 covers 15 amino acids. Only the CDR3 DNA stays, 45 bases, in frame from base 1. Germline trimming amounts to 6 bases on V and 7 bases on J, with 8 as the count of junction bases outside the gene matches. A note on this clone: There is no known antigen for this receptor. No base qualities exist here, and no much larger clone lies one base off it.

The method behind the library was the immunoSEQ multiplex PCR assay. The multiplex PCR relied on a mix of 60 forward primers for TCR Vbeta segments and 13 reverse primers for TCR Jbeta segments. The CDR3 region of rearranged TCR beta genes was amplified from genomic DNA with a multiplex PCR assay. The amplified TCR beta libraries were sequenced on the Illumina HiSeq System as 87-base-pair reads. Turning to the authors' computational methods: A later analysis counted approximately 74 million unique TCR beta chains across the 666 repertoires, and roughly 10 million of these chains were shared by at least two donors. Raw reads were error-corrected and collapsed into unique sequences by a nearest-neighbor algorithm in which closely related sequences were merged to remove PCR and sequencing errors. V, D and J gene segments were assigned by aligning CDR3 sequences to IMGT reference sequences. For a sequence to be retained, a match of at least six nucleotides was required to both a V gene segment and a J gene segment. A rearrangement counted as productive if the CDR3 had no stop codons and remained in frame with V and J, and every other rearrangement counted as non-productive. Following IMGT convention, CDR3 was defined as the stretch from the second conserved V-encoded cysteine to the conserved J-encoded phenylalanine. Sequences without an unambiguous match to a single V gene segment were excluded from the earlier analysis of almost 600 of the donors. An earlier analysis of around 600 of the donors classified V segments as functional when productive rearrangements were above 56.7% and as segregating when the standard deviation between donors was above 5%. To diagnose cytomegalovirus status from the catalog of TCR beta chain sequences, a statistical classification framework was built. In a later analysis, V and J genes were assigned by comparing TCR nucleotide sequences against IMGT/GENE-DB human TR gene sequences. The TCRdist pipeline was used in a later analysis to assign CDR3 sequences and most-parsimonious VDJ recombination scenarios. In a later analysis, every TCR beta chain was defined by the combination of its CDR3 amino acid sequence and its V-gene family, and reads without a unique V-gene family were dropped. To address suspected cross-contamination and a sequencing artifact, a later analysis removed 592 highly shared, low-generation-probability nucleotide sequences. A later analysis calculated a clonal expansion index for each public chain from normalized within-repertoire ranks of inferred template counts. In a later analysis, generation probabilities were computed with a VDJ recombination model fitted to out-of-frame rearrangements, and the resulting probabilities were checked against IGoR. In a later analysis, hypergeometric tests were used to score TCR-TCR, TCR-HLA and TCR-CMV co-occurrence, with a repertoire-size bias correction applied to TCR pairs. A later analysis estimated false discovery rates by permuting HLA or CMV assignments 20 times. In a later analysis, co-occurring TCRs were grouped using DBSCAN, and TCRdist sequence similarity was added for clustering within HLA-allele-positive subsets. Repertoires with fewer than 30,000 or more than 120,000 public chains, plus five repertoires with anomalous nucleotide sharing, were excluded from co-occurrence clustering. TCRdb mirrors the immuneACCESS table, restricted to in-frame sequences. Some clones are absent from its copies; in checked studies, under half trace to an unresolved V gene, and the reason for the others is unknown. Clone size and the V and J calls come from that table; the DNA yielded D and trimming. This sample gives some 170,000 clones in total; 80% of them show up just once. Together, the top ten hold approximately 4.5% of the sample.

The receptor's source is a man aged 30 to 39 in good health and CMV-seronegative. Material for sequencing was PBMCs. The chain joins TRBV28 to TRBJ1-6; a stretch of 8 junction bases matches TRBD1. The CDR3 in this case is CASSQPDRVNSPLHF. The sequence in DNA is TGTGCCAGCAGCCAACCGGACAGGGTAAATTCACCCCTCCACTTT. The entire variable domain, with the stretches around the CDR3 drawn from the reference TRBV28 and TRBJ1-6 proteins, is DVKVTQSSRYLVKRTGEKVFLECVQDMDHENMFWYRQDPGLGLRLIYFSYDVKMKEKGDIPEGYSVSREKKERFSLILESASTNQTSMYLCASSQPDRVNSPLHFGNGTRLTVT.